This T cell receptor beta chain came from a study of cytomegalovirus exposure and HLA in healthy donors. Researchers ran the PCR with 60 Vbeta and 13 Jbeta primers. Sequenced by immunoSEQ multiplex PCR; TCRdb stores in-frame clones only, minus some. The profile shows 150,000 to 200,000 clones, 80% of them singletons. Germline values: CDR1 SGHVS, CDR2 FQNEAQ. Unmatched junction bases numbered 10, after V lost 6 bases and J lost 1 base. This CDR3 region has 16 residues. The specimen was PBMCs. This receptor was identified in a woman in her twenties or thirties in good health and CMV-seronegative. The J gene is TRBJ2-5, the V gene TRBV7-8; TRBD1 matches 8 bases. Here the CDR3 reads CASSSGGEALQETQYF. Written as DNA, the CDR3 is TGTGCCAGCAGTTCAGGGGGCGAGGCTCTCCAAGAGACCCAGTACTTC.